This TCR beta chain came from a study of T cells after yellow fever vaccination. Study-wide background: With SMART-Seq v4 Ultra Low Input, the fractions containing low cell numbers were prepared. Overall study findings and caveats: Reappearance after the booster was seen for most primary-vaccination clones, at 95% to 96% CD4 and more than 80% CD8.

TCRdb re-called the 5' RACE reads through MiXCR, storing one row per CDR3 protein. Among about 30,000 distinct CDR3 sequences listed, 3.5% to 5% were seen once. This clonotype has a count of ten or more. Its antigen is not identified. This CDR3 has 16 amino acids. Trimming pared 7 bases from V and 5 bases from J, leaving 21 bases between. Germline CDR1 is MNHEY and CDR2 is SMNVEV (reference sequence). This TCR derives from a young man who received the YFV17D yellow fever vaccine. The chain carries TRBV27 and TRBJ2-1; maybe TRBD1 (5 bases). The input for sequencing was CD8+ T cells sorted from PBMCs, taken 5 days after the yellow fever booster vaccination. The CDR3, as DNA: TGTGCCAGCAACATGCTCCAGGGATCCTCTAACAATGAGCAGTTCTTC. Translating gives CASNMLQGSSNNEQFF.